What follows are 12 T cell receptor beta chains derived from one specimen sequenced in a study of shared clonotypes between healthy human individuals. Assay used: immunoSEQ multiplex PCR; TCRdb lists only in-frame clones, some missing. The data show 400,000 to 550,000 clones, 79% seen once. Material for sequencing was PBMCs. These receptors all stem from a woman in her thirties or forties in good health. Some clones in this sample may be carry-over from other donors' samples.

The chain recombines TRBV11-2 with TRBJ2-2, with 7 bases fitting TRBD1. V was pared by 3 bases and J by 6 bases, with 4 bases of the junction left unmatched. Germline V gene sequence: CDR1 SGHAT, CDR2 FQNNGV. The CDR3 is 14 amino acids. The chain's CDR3 is CASSLTQGAGELFF. The CDR3 coding sequence is TGTGCCAGCAGCTTGACTCAGGGGGCCGGGGAGCTGTTTTTT.

This chain connects TRBV11-2 to TRBJ2-7; no firm D call. The germline V gene encodes CDR1 SGHAT and CDR2 FQNNGV. The CDR3 has 13 amino acids. Trimming cost V 0 bases and J 3 bases, with 6 bases left between them. This CDR3 is CASSLDRSYEQYF. For the CDR3, the DNA is TGTGCCAGCAGCTTAGACAGGAGCTACGAGCAGTACTTC. Supplemented by reference TRBV11-2 and TRBJ2-7, the full variable domain reads EAGVAQSPRYKIIEKRQSVAFWCNPISGHATLYWYQQILGQGPKLLIQFQNNGVVDDSQLPKDRFSAERLKGVDSTLKIQPAKLEDSAVYLCASSLDRSYEQYFGPGTRLTVT.

The chain recombines TRBV10-3 with TRBJ2-7; no clear D. This CDR3 contains 12 residues. Germline V lookup: CDR1 ENHRY, CDR2 SYGVKD. The germline V and J ends were trimmed by 4 bases and 0 bases, with 4 bases remaining between them. The chain's CDR3 is CAISVLSYEQYF. The CDR3, as DNA: TGTGCCATCAGTGTGCTCTCCTACGAGCAGTACTTC.

The genes are TRBV10-3 and TRBJ2-2, with 8 bases fitting TRBD1. The CDR3 is 14 amino acids. Germline V gene sequence: CDR1 ENHRY, CDR2 SYGVKD. J gave up 4 bases and V 6 bases, and 4 bases lay outside the gene matches. The CDR3 loop is CAIREDRATGELFF. CDR3 sequence (DNA): TGTGCCATCAGGGAGGACAGGGCCACCGGGGAGCTGTTTTTT.

This chain uses TRBV5-6 with TRBJ2-3; 9 bases match TRBD2. The trim removed 0 bases at V and 5 bases at J, leaving 7 bases unmatched. The CDR3 runs to 16 residues. Germline V gene lookup returns CDR1 SGHDT and CDR2 YYEEEE. The CDR3 nucleotides read TGTGCCAGCAGCTTGGTTCTAGCGGGACCGGTAGATACGCAGTATTTT. Protein product: CASSLVLAGPVDTQYF.

This clone was observed many times. The chain employs TRBV6-6 and TRBJ2-1, with D possibly matching TRBD2 (5 bases). CDR3 size: 10 residues. The V and J ends lost 8 bases and 10 bases respectively, with 9 bases between them. The germline V gene has CDR1 MNHNY and CDR2 SVGAGI (reference sequence). As DNA, the CDR3 is TGTGCCAGCGGGAGCGTAGAGCAGTTCTTC. Translating it yields CASGSVEQFF.

The gene calls are TRBV15 and TRBJ2-7; no definite D call. Per the germline V gene, CDR1 is LNHNV and CDR2 is YYDKDF (reference sequence). Trimming shortened V by 1 base and J by 1 base, and 5 bases separated the two germline ends. The CDR3 length is 13 residues. CDR3 DNA: TGTGCCACCAGCAGAGGTTGGTCCTACGAGCAGTACTTC. Protein product: CATSRGWSYEQYF.

This clone was picked up one time. V is TRBV7-3 and J is TRBJ2-7; D perhaps matches TRBD2 (6 bases). The germline CDR1 and CDR2 sequences are SGHTA and FQGTGA. CDR3 length equals 15 residues. Trimming cost V 5 bases and J 2 bases, with 16 bases left between them. The CDR3 loop reads CASSPQEGPAYEQYF. The DNA of the CDR3 is TGTGCCAGCAGCCCCCAGGAGGGCCCGGCCTACGAGCAGTACTTC.

The chain is built from TRBV5-1 and TRBJ1-4; TRBD1 might be the D (5 bases). CDR1 SGHRS and CDR2 YFSETQ come from the germline V gene. The CDR3 extends over 15 amino acids. V lost 0 bases and J lost 8, with 14 bases in between. DNA of the CDR3: TGCGCCAGCAGCTTGGGGACCCCAAAGGGGGAAAAACTGTTTTTT. Amino acids: CASSLGTPKGEKLFF.

The V call is TRBV6-1, the J call TRBJ2-7; D call uncertain. Between the trimmed V and J ends, which lost 8 bases and 5 bases, there was a span of 19 bases. The CDR3 spans 14 residues. Germline CDR1 is MNHNS and CDR2 is SASEGT. The CDR3 protein is CASGPGPTSHEQYF. The CDR3 DNA sequence: TGTGCCAGCGGACCCGGACCGACTTCCCACGAGCAGTACTTC.

V and J are TRBV7-3 and TRBJ2-5; 7 bases line up with TRBD1. Germline V lookup: CDR1 SGHTA, CDR2 FQGTGA. The CDR3 runs to 19 residues. Unmatched junction bases numbered 21, after V lost 5 bases and J lost 3 bases. The chain's CDR3 is CASSDRDSHSPIPKETQYF. DNA for the CDR3: TGTGCCAGCAGCGACAGGGACAGCCACTCTCCAATACCTAAAGAGACCCAGTACTTC.

This clone came up once. This chain connects TRBV19 to TRBJ2-7; TRBD2 matches 11 bases. The CDR3 sequence is 13 residues long. V lost 10 bases to trimming and J lost 1 base; unmatched junction nucleotides: 3. Germline V gives CDR1 LNHDA, CDR2 SQIVND (reference sequence). The CDR3 here is CATRLAGSYEQYF. CDR3 in DNA: TGTGCCACCAGACTAGCGGGATCCTACGAGCAGTACTTC.